Shown below are 20 T cell receptor beta chains from a single sample sequenced in a study of OX40 agonist ivuxolimab in advanced cancers. Clones were read by immunoSEQ multiplex PCR, and TCRdb kept only the in-frame ones, dropping some. The table records 20,000 to 30,000 clones, around 90% of them present only once. The sample was CD4+ or CD8+ T cells sorted from blood, taken in a trial of the OX40 agonist ivuxolimab. All receptors derive from an adult with an advanced solid tumor such as melanoma, head and neck, liver or kidney cancer.

This clone showed up just once. The gene calls are TRBV7-8 and TRBJ2-7; no firm D call. The CDR3 totals 14 residues. V was cut by 7 bases and J by 2 bases, with 15 bases left in between. Germline CDR1 and CDR2: SGHVS and FQNEAQ. This CDR3 reads CASTAYTSTYEQYF. CDR3 nucleotides: TGTGCCAGCACAGCTTACACGAGCACCTACGAGCAGTACTTC.

V gene TRBV6-5 combines with J gene TRBJ1-6; D unclear. The CDR3 runs to 12 residues. Germline CDR1 MNHEY, CDR2 SVGAGI. Trimming took off 2 bases at V and 14 bases at J, with 10 bases between the two ends. The CDR3 is CASSYPESTLHF. CDR3 sequence (DNA): TGTGCCAGCAGTTACCCTGAAAGCACCCTCCACTTT.

The CDR3 loop reads CASSPVEGWSPLHF. The DNA of the CDR3 is TGTGCCAGCAGCCCCGTGGAGGGATGGTCACCCCTCCACTTT. The V call is TRBV6-5, the J call TRBJ1-6; no clear D. The germline V gene has CDR1 MNHEY and CDR2 SVGAGI. Trimming pared 6 bases from V and 10 bases from J, leaving 16 bases between. This CDR3 spans 14 amino acids.

The CDR3: CASSWTADTEAFF. In DNA, the CDR3 is TGTGCCAGCAGTTGGACAGCTGACACTGAAGCTTTCTTT. The gene calls are TRBV6-1 and TRBJ1-1; a weak D match, TRBD1 (6 bases). CDR3 length: 13 residues. V gave up 5 bases and J gave up 3 bases, with 10 bases separating them. CDR1 and CDR2 from the germline V gene are MNHNS and SASEGT.

This rearrangement joins TRBV30 to TRBJ2-2; D is possibly TRBD1 (6 bases). There are 13 residues in the CDR3. Germline CDR1 reads GTSNPN; CDR2 reads SVGIG (reference sequence). V was shortened by 2 bases and J by 7 bases, with 11 bases between the two germline ends. This CDR3 is CAWSPRGIGELFF. CDR3 DNA: TGTGCCTGGAGTCCCAGGGGTATCGGGGAGCTGTTTTTT.

The chain recombines TRBV7-2 with TRBJ1-5, with D hard to call. Germline V lookup: CDR1 SGHTA, CDR2 FQGNSA. There are 15 residues in the CDR3. Trimming cost V 2 bases and J 4 bases, with 12 bases left between them. The CDR3 region is CASSLSSQGNQPQHF. In nucleotides, the CDR3 is TGTGCCAGCAGCTTATCTTCTCAAGGAAATCAGCCCCAGCATTTT.

This clone is a singleton in its sample. This sequence joins TRBV30 and TRBJ1-1; no clear D gene. The CDR3 totals 14 residues. Deletions cut 3 bases from V and 1 base from J, with 12 bases between. CDR1 and CDR2 (germline): GTSNPN, SVGIG (reference sequence). For the CDR3, the DNA is TGTGCCTGGAGGAGAATCAGATCGAACACTGAAGCTTTCTTT. Translated: CAWRRIRSNTEAFF.

The chain uses TRBV4-1 and TRBJ2-2; TRBD2 might be the D (6 bases). This CDR3 spans 15 amino acids. Trimming removed 4 bases from V and 4 bases from J, with 13 bases in between. Germline lookup yields CDR1 MGHRA and CDR2 YSYEKL. DNA for the CDR3: TGCGCCAGCAGCCCCCCCGCGGGAACCACCGGGGAGCTGTTTTTT. This translates into CASSPPAGTTGELFF.

This clone is a singleton in its sample. This sequence joins TRBV28 and TRBJ2-3; 9 nucleotides match TRBD1. Germline V gene sequence: CDR1 MDHEN, CDR2 SYDVKM. Trimming took 10 bases from V and 3 from J; bases not matched to a gene: 5. The CDR3 totals 13 residues. This CDR3 is CANRDRVTDTQYF. The DNA of the CDR3 is TGTGCCAACCGGGACAGGGTGACAGATACGCAGTATTTT.

The chain carries TRBV5-1 and TRBJ2-7, with 10 bases matching TRBD1. CDR1 and CDR2 from the germline V gene are SGHRS and YFSETQ. There are 17 residues in the CDR3. Trimming removed 3 bases from V and 3 bases from J; junction bases left unmatched: 12. The DNA of the CDR3 is TGCGCCAGCAGCTGGGGACCCGGGACAGGGGTGAGCTACGAGCAGTACTTC. Translation gives CASSWGPGTGVSYEQYF.

This chain links TRBV7-6 with TRBJ1-5; TRBD1 agrees at 7 bases. Germline-derived CDR1 and CDR2 are SGHVS and FNYEAQ. This CDR3 has 19 amino acids. V shed 6 bases, J shed 0 bases, and the junction held 17 bases outside the gene matches. The CDR3 reads CASRKGGGAGRHSNQPQHF. The CDR3 DNA reads TGTGCCAGCAGGAAAGGGGGCGGGGCCGGTAGACATAGCAATCAGCCCCAGCATTTT.

In its sample, this clone ranks as medium-sized. V is TRBV19 and J is TRBJ1-5, with TRBD1 as a possible D gene (5 bases). Trimming removed 7 bases at V and 7 bases at J, with 26 bases between. Germline assignment: CDR1 LNHDA and CDR2 SQIVND (reference sequence). This CDR3 has 17 amino acids. This CDR3 reads CASTPRGEASFRQPQHF. In nucleotides, the CDR3 is TGTGCCAGTACTCCCCGAGGGGAGGCCTCTTTCCGCCAGCCCCAGCATTTT. Full variable domain (remainder filled in from reference TRBV19 and TRBJ1-5): DGGITQSPKYLFRKEGQNVTLSCEQNLNHDAMYWYRQDPGQGLRLIYYSQIVNDFQKGDIAEGYSVSREKKESFPLTVTSAQKNPTAFYLCASTPRGEASFRQPQHFGDGTRLSIL.

V and J are TRBV5-6 and TRBJ2-7, with D uncertain. The V gene lost 0 bases and the J gene lost 2 bases, with 6 bases spanning the gap. CDR1 is SGHDT and CDR2 is YYEEEE in the germline V gene. The CDR3 contains 13 residues. The CDR3 reads CASSLEVTYEQYF. For the CDR3, the DNA is TGTGCCAGCAGCTTGGAGGTTACCTACGAGCAGTACTTC.

The CDR3 region is CASNAGTVPYEQYF. The DNA for the CDR3 is TGTGCCAGCAACGCCGGGACAGTGCCCTACGAGCAGTACTTC. This sequence joins TRBV2 and TRBJ2-7, with TRBD1 matching 7 bases. The CDR3 covers 14 residues. CDR1 SNHLY and CDR2 FYNNEI come from the germline V gene. Germline trimming cut 7 bases from V and 2 bases from J; bases unmatched to any gene: 8.

This chain connects TRBV5-1 to TRBJ1-2, with a weak D call TRBD1 (6 bases). This CDR3 is 14 amino acids long. Germline CDR1 is SGHRS and CDR2 is YFSETQ. V lost 3 bases and J lost 7, with 16 bases in between. The CDR3 region has the DNA TGCGCCAGCAGCTCGGACCGGGGGGCGAGTGGCTACACCTTC. Amino acid sequence: CASSSDRGASGYTF.

This chain uses TRBV11-2 with TRBJ1-1; no reliable D call. V was shortened by 1 base and J by 7 bases, with 13 bases between the two germline ends. Germline assignment: CDR1 SGHAT and CDR2 FQNNGV. The CDR3 sequence is 14 residues long. CDR3 bases: TGTGCCAGCAGCTTAGGTCGTGCAGGACTTGAAGCTTTCTTT. This translates into CASSLGRAGLEAFF.

The chain employs TRBV4-1 and TRBJ2-3; D is ambiguous. With 3 bases removed from V and 2 bases from J, the gap between germline ends came to 6 bases. CDR1 and CDR2 from the germline V gene are MGHRA and YSYEKL. CDR3 length: 13 residues. The CDR3 sequence: CASSHRVTDTQYF. Written as DNA, the CDR3 is TGCGCCAGCAGCCACCGGGTCACAGATACGCAGTATTTT.

The V gene is TRBV10-3, the J gene TRBJ2-1, with 7 bases fitting TRBD2. The ends lost 8 bases at V and 0 bases at J; junction bases unmatched: 16. The CDR3 spans 18 residues. Germline V gene data show CDR1 as ENHRY and CDR2 as SYGVKD. The CDR3 coding sequence is TGTGCCATCCCGGCGGGAGAACAACGAAAGAGCTCCTACAATGAGCAGTTCTTC. It encodes CAIPAGEQRKSSYNEQFF.

The V and J genes are TRBV10-2 and TRBJ2-1; 11 bases map to TRBD2. The CDR3 is 15 amino acids. Germline CDR1 reads WSHSY; CDR2 reads SAAADI. The trim removed 6 bases at V and 2 bases at J, leaving 3 bases unmatched. The CDR3 spells CASRVTSGAYNEQFF. Here the CDR3 DNA reads TGCGCCAGCAGGGTGACTAGCGGGGCCTACAATGAGCAGTTCTTC.

Comment on this clone: A read error may account for a junction end that differs from germline. The chain is built from TRBV2 and TRBJ1-1; no clear D. The CDR3 loop spans 11 amino acids. Looked up from germline, CDR1 is SNHLY and CDR2 is FYNNEI. CDR3 amino acids: CATSQNTEAFF. In nucleotides, the CDR3 is TGTGCCACCAGTCAGAACACTGAAGCTTTCTTT.